This TCR beta chain appears in the sequencing data of a study of molecular identifiers for immune sequencing clone quantification. Previously published methods and listed TCR primers were used for the bulk TCR libraries. One entry per CDR3 protein results from TCRdb running MiXCR on the PCR reads. This sample has about 640,000 distinct CDR3 sequences, with 20% found just once. Looked up from germline, CDR1 is MNHEY and CDR2 is SMNVEV (reference sequence). The CDR3 consists of 13 residues. V shed 3 bases, J shed 10 bases, and the junction held 8 bases outside the gene matches. Based on a CD8+CD4-CCR7+CD45RA+ profile, naive CD8 T cells were sorted. This clonotype has ten or more counts.

The origin of this receptor is a human donor in good health. Some libraries in this study had Jurkat cell RNA spiked in. Sequenced sample: naive CD8+ T cells from blood, with Jurkat cell RNA spiked in. Described subset: FACS-sorted CD8+CD4-CCR7+CD45RA+ naive T cells. J is TRBJ1-1 and V is TRBV27, with 7 bases matching TRBD1. The CDR3 DNA is TGTGCCAGCAGTTTGGCGGACAGGTCTCGAGCTTTCTTT. Encoded protein: CASSLADRSRAFF.